The source of this T cell receptor beta chain is a study of T-cell memory formation after mild COVID-19. TCRdb ran MiXCR on the 5' RACE reads and lists one entry per CDR3 protein. Found here are about 170,000 distinct CDR3 sequences, approximately 12% of them singletons; the top ten hold 2.5% to 4%. This clonotype turned up a few times. As yet, its antigen is unknown. Study-level results: Second-wave clones peaking on day 37 lacked confirmed SARS-CoV-2 specificity.

The V and J ends lost 5 bases and 5 bases, in that order; junction bases with no gene match: 6. Germline-derived CDR1 and CDR2 are SGHTA and FQGTGA. The CDR3 totals 14 residues. The genes are TRBV7-3 and TRBJ2-3, with 8 nucleotides matching TRBD2. The sample consisted of PBMCs or a T cell subset sorted from them (not recorded which). This TCR was recovered from a young man who had mild COVID-19 (a few samples of this study predate the infection). Cell type and time point are not known. The DNA for the CDR3 is TGTGCCAGCAGCCGGGGGGGTATTAGAGATACGCAGTATTTT. This translates into CASSRGGIRDTQYF.